In this sample, the clone carrying this TCR beta chain turned up many times. Its antigen remains unknown. Libraries for TCR beta were made by quantitative 5'-RACE with molecular barcodes. Using its own MiXCR run on the 5' RACE reads, TCRdb lists one record per CDR3 protein. The sample shows around 220,000 distinct CDR3 sequences, roughly 10% of them seen only once. The data originate from a study of CD8 T cells in ankylosing spondylitis. The CDR3 runs 14 residues. The V segment lost 6 bases and the J segment 5 bases; nucleotides outside the gene matches: 7. CDR1 is SGHRS and CDR2 is YFSETQ in the germline V gene. General study points: Matched ankylosing spondylitis synovial fluid reportedly contained a significantly enriched population of disease-linked clones. Seemingly characteristic of ankylosing spondylitis blood was a TCR beta motif consisting of eight highly homologous variants.

Source material: blood, either unsorted or a sorted T cell fraction (not recorded which). This sequence joins TRBV5-1 and TRBJ1-4, with 7 bases aligning to TRBD1. This clonotype originated in a male donor with ankylosing spondylitis or in good health (not recorded which). DNA for the CDR3: TGCGCCAGCACCGCGGGACAGCCAAATGAAAAACTGTTTTTT. Amino acid sequence: CASTAGQPNEKLFF.